The sequence of this T cell receptor beta chain was determined in a study of cytotoxic CD8 clonotypes in ibrutinib-treated CLL. General study points: Clonality at baseline surpassed age-matched healthy donors and tracked circulating CD8+ T-cell counts. For progressing versus sustained-remission patients, sampling times were not the same.

Cryopreserved PBMCs were the source of roughly 2 micrograms of genomic DNA, which went to TCR beta libraries. TCRdb's table, derived via immunoSEQ multiplex PCR, lists solely in-frame clones and lacks some. The sample yields roughly 220,000 clones, over 65% seen once. In the case of this clone: The antigen remains undetermined.

CDR3 length: 14 residues. Germline CDR1 SQVTM, CDR2 ANQGSEA. Trimming removed 5 bases from V and 8 bases from J; junction bases left unmatched: 9. This clonotype was sampled from a human donor with chronic lymphocytic leukemia. The chain couples TRBV29-1 to TRBJ1-5; TRBD1 matches 10 bases. Sequenced here: PBMCs, sampled after 12 months of ibrutinib treatment. CDR3 sequence (DNA): TGCAGCGTTCCGGGACAGGGGAGGGCAGAGCCCCAGCATTTT. Amino acid sequence: CSVPGQGRAEPQHF.